Shown below are 18 T cell receptor beta chains from a single sample sequenced in a study of shared clonotypes between healthy human individuals. Clones were sequenced by immunoSEQ multiplex PCR, and TCRdb holds only the in-frame ones, with some missing. The sample includes about 340,000 clones, less than 85% of them seen just once. Sequencing was performed on memory CD4+ T cells sorted from blood. Noted subset: CD45RA-negative fraction. All receptors derive from a man between 25 and 39 years old in good health.

This sequence joins TRBV7-6 and TRBJ2-7, with TRBD2 matching 9 bases. The CDR3 is 16 residues long. The germline V gene encodes CDR1 SGHVS and CDR2 FNYEAQ. Losses at the gene ends were 1 base for V and 7 bases for J; bases not matched to a gene: 11. The CDR3 region has the DNA TGTGCCAGCAGCTTAGTTTTGGCGGGAGGGCCAAGAGAGCAGTACTTC. Protein sequence: CASSLVLAGGPREQYF.

This sequence joins TRBV19 and TRBJ1-1; D is undetermined. V lost 4 bases and J lost 7, with 10 bases in between. Germline V gene data show CDR1 as LNHDA and CDR2 as SQIVND (reference sequence). This CDR3 spans 12 amino acids. CDR3 in DNA: TGTGCCAGTAGTAAAAGGACGGGTGAAGCTTTCTTT. This translates into CASSKRTGEAFF.

CDR3: CAWSLGDYEQYF. The DNA for the CDR3 is TGTGCCTGGAGCCTCGGGGACTACGAGCAGTACTTC. This chain links TRBV30 with TRBJ2-7; a weak D match, TRBD2 (5 bases). The germline V and J ends were trimmed by 3 bases and 3 bases, with 9 bases remaining between them. CDR3 length equals 12 residues. Germline loops: CDR1 GTSNPN, CDR2 SVGIG (reference sequence).

This chain uses TRBV5-4 with TRBJ2-3; D remains ambiguous. The CDR3 spans 16 residues. V lost 6 bases and J 0 bases, leaving 17 bases between the germline ends. Germline CDR1 is SGHNT and CDR2 is YYREEE (reference sequence). In nucleotides, the CDR3 is TGTGCCAGCACCCCCCCAAACAGAAAAAGCACAGATACGCAGTATTTT. The encoded protein is CASTPPNRKSTDTQYF. Variable domain in full (rest from reference TRBV5-4 and TRBJ2-3): ETGVTQSPTHLIKTRGQQVTLRCSSQSGHNTVSWYQQALGQGPQFIFQYYREEENGRGNFPPRFSGLQFPNYSSELNVNALELDDSALYLCASTPPNRKSTDTQYFGPGTRLTVL.

In this sample, this clone turned up a few times. The J gene is TRBJ1-3, the V gene TRBV7-9; no firm D call. Trimming removed 0 bases from V and 8 bases from J, with 14 bases in between. The CDR3 covers 15 residues. Germline V gene data show CDR1 as SEHNR and CDR2 as FQNEAQ (reference sequence). The DNA for the CDR3 is TGTGCCAGCAGCTTAGCCGCAAAGCGGGAGGACACCATATATTTT. This gives the protein CASSLAAKREDTIYF.

The gene calls are TRBV19 and TRBJ2-5; 8 bases match TRBD1. The V and J ends lost 1 base and 5 bases, in that order; junction bases with no gene match: 6. The CDR3 covers 15 residues. CDR1 and CDR2 (germline): LNHDA, SQIVND (reference sequence). The CDR3 DNA is TGTGCCAGTAGTATAGGGGCAGGGGGCAGGGAGACCCAGTACTTC. Protein product: CASSIGAGGRETQYF.

This chain connects TRBV7-8 to TRBJ2-1, with 7 bases fitting TRBD2. V trimming: 6 bases; J trimming: 9 bases; junction bases outside the gene matches: 14. The CDR3 spans 15 residues. CDR1 and CDR2 (germline): SGHVS, FQNEAQ. CDR3: CASSHIVGGLVEQFF. CDR3 nucleotides: TGTGCCAGCAGTCACATCGTGGGAGGGCTGGTTGAGCAGTTCTTC.

This clone was picked up one time. This chain links TRBV9 with TRBJ2-3; the D call may be TRBD1 or TRBD2 (5 bases each). Deletions cut 0 bases from V and 4 bases from J, with 15 bases between. The CDR3 has 16 residues. CDR1 and CDR2 (germline): SGDLS, YYNGEE. The CDR3 reads CASSVGGGVGADTQYF. The CDR3 DNA is TGTGCCAGCAGCGTAGGTGGGGGAGTGGGGGCAGATACGCAGTATTTT.

V is TRBV10-3 and J is TRBJ2-1; tentatively, D is TRBD1 (5 bases). This CDR3 comprises 15 residues. From germline, CDR1 is ENHRY and CDR2 SYGVKD. V lost 2 bases, J lost 7 bases, and 15 bases lay in between. In nucleotides, the CDR3 is TGTGCCATCAGTGAGGCGCCCGCTAGGGGTAATGAGCAGTTCTTC. This sequence encodes CAISEAPARGNEQFF.

The V gene is TRBV11-1, the J gene TRBJ2-2, with D tentatively TRBD1 (5 bases). Trimming removed 5 bases at V and 7 bases at J, with 20 bases between. CDR1 and CDR2 from the germline V gene are SGHAT and FQDESV (reference sequence). There are 16 residues in the CDR3. CDR3 loop: CASSPQAGNGNGELFF. The CDR3 DNA reads as TGTGCCAGCAGCCCGCAAGCAGGGAATGGCAACGGGGAGCTGTTTTTT.

The chain employs TRBV30 and TRBJ1-1; no reliable D call. CDR1 is GTSNPN, CDR2 SVGIG, per germline (reference sequence). Trimming stripped 0 bases from V and 7 bases from J, with 12 bases between. The CDR3 sequence is 13 residues long. Written as DNA, the CDR3 is TGTGCCTGGAGTGTAAAGGAGGGTAATGAAGCTTTCTTT. This gives the protein CAWSVKEGNEAFF.

The chain has TRBV14 and TRBJ2-1, with 11 bases lining up with TRBD2. Per the germline V gene, CDR1 is SGHDN and CDR2 is FVKESK. Trimming at V came to 0 bases and at J to 3 bases, leaving 4 bases not matched to a gene. CDR3 length: 17 amino acids. CDR3 DNA: TGTGCCAGCAGCCAAGATATAGCGGGAGGGAGCTACAATGAGCAGTTCTTC. This gives the protein CASSQDIAGGSYNEQFF.

The gene calls are TRBV7-8 and TRBJ2-1, with D tentatively TRBD1 or TRBD2 (5 bases each). Trimming removed 1 base from V and 9 bases from J, with 13 bases in between. The CDR3 spans 14 residues. The germline V gene encodes CDR1 SGHVS and CDR2 FQNEAQ. The CDR3 is CASSLVFRGTEQFF. The CDR3 coding sequence is TGTGCCAGCAGCTTAGTCTTCCGGGGCACTGAGCAGTTCTTC.

The genes are TRBV5-4 and TRBJ1-1, with 8 bases that match TRBD1. The trim removed 1 base at V and 4 bases at J, leaving 3 bases unmatched. CDR3 length: 14 residues. CDR1 and CDR2 (germline): SGHNT, YYREEE (reference sequence). The CDR3 DNA reads as TGTGCCAGCAGCTTGTCGGACAGGGTCACTGAAGCTTTCTTT. Residues: CASSLSDRVTEAFF.

This sequence joins TRBV7-9 and TRBJ1-5; D is unclear. The CDR3 totals 16 residues. Germline V gives CDR1 SEHNR, CDR2 FQNEAQ (reference sequence). Trimming left V 4 bases short and J 3 bases short, with 16 bases between. The CDR3 DNA sequence: TGTGCCAGCAGCTCTTGGGCGGGCAGGAACAATCAGCCCCAGCATTTT. Translated, it gives CASSSWAGRNNQPQHF.

A note on this clone: The sample contains more than one DNA sequence encoding this CDR3. This chain joins TRBV7-2 and TRBJ2-7, with D hard to call. The V gene lost 1 base and the J gene lost 1 base, with 5 bases spanning the gap. Germline V gene data show CDR1 as SGHTA and CDR2 as FQGNSA. CDR3 length: 13 amino acids. The chain's CDR3 is CASSLERSYEQYF. The CDR3 nucleotides are TGTGCCAGCAGCTTAGAGAGGTCCTACGAGCAGTACTTC.

The gene calls are TRBV7-6 and TRBJ2-5; 9 bases align to TRBD1. The germline V gene encodes CDR1 SGHVS and CDR2 FNYEAQ. This CDR3 spans 16 amino acids. Unmatched junction bases numbered 8, after V lost 1 base and J lost 5 bases. CDR3 nucleotides: TGTGCCAGCAGCTTAGTATTACAGGGGGCAACGGAGACCCAGTACTTC. Its protein product is CASSLVLQGATETQYF. The complete variable domain, with remaining parts taken from reference TRBV7-6 and TRBJ2-5, reads GAGVSQSPRYKVTKRGQDVALRCDPISGHVSLYWYRQALGQGPEFLTYFNYEAQQDKSGLPNDRFSAERPEGSISTLTIQRTEQRDSAMYRCASSLVLQGATETQYFGPGTRLLVL.

The rearrangement links TRBV6-1 to TRBJ2-7; 7 bases are shared with TRBD1. Per the germline V gene, CDR1 is MNHNS and CDR2 is SASEGT. V lost 7 bases and J lost 2; bases outside the gene matches: 8. The CDR3 consists of 14 residues. As DNA, the CDR3 is TGTGCCAGCAAACCTGACAGGGAAACCTACGAGCAGTACTTC. This sequence encodes CASKPDRETYEQYF.